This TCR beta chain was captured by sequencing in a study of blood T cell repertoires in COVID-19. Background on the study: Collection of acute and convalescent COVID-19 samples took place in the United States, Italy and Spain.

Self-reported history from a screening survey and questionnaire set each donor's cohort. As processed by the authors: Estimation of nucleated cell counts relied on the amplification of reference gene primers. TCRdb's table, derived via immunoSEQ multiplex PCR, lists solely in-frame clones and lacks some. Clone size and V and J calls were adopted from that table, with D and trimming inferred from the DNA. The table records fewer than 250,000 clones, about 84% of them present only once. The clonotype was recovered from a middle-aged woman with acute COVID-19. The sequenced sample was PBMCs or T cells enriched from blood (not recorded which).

The CDR3: CASSVELAGVFTDTQYF. CDR3 DNA: TGTGCCAGCAGCGTAGAATTAGCGGGAGTTTTCACAGATACGCAGTATTTT. The J gene is TRBJ2-3, the V gene TRBV9; 9 bases align to TRBD2. In germline, CDR1 is SGDLS, CDR2 YYNGEE. This CDR3 contains 17 residues. V lost 0 bases to trimming and J lost 2 bases; unmatched junction nucleotides: 7.